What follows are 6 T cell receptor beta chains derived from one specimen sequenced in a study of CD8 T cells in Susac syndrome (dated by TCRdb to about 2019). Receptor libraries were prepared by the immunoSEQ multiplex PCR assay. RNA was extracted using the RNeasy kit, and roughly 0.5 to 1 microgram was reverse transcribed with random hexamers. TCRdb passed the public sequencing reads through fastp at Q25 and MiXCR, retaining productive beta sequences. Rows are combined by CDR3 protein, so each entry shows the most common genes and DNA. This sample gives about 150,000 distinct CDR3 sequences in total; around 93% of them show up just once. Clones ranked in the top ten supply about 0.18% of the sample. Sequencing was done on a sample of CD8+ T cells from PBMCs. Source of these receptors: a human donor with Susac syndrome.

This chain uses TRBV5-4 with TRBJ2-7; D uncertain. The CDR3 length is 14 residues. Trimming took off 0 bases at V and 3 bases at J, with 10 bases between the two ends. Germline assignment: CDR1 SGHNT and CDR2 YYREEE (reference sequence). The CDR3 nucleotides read TGTGCCAGCAGCTTGGATCCGAAGAACTACGAGCAGTACTTC. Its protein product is CASSLDPKNYEQYF.

CDR3 DNA: TGTGCCAGCAGCATTGGAGGAGGCAGCCAGCCCCAGCATTTT. Its translation: CASSIGGGSQPQHF. The V gene is TRBV12-3 or TRBV12-4, the J gene TRBJ1-5; D unclear. The CDR3 extends over 14 amino acids. The V gene lost 6 bases and the J gene lost 7 bases, with 16 bases spanning the gap.

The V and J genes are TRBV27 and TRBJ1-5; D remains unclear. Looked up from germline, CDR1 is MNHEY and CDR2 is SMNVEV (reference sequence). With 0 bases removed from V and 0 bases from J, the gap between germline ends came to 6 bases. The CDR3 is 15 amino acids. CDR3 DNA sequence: TGTGCCAGCAGTTTATCCCCAGATAGCAATCAGCCCCAGCATTTT. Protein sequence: CASSLSPDSNQPQHF.

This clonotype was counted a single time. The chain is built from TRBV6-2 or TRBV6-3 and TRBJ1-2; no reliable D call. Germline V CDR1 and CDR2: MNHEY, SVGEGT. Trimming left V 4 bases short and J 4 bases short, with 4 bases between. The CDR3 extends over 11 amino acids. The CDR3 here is CASSFAYGYTF. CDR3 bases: TGTGCCAGCAGTTTTGCCTATGGCTACACCTTC.

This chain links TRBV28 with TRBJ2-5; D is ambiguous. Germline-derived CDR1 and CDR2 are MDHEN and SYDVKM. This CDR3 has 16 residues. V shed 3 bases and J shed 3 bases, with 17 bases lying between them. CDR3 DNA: TGTGCCAGCAGTTTCCGTCCGCGTAGCCCTAAAGAGACCCAGTACTTC. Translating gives CASSFRPRSPKETQYF.

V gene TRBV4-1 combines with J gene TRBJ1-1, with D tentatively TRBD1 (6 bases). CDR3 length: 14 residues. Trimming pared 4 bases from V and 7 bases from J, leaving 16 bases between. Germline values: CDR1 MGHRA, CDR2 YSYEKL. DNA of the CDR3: TGCGCCAGCAGCCCAGCCCTACAGGGAGGTGAAGCTTTCTTT. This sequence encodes CASSPALQGGEAFF.